A single T cell receptor beta chain is shown here with its context. This sample is drawn from a study of blood T cell repertoires in COVID-19. The CDR3 runs 18 residues. J gave up 4 bases and V 5 bases, and 17 bases lay outside the gene matches. Germline-derived CDR1 and CDR2 are SEHNR and FQNEAQ (reference sequence). Cohorts were assigned according to the clinical history that participants reported. Two negative PCRs, clearance, or symptom resolution had been documented for recovered Cohort 3 donors. TCRdb keeps only in-frame clones here, not all; method: immunoSEQ multiplex PCR. The table includes hundreds of thousands of clones, 80% to 90% detected once.

Sequences were obtained from PBMCs or T cells enriched from blood (not recorded which). The chain is built from TRBV7-9 and TRBJ2-7, with 10 bases that match TRBD1. The sequence was collected from a man aged 35 to 55 who had recovered from COVID-19. CDR3 in amino acids: CASSPSESGTGVTYEQYF. The CDR3 nucleotides read TGTGCCAGCAGCCCGTCCGAATCAGGGACAGGGGTAACATACGAGCAGTACTTC. The variable domain in full, completed from reference TRBV7-9 and TRBJ2-7, reads DTGVSQNPRHKITKRGQNVTFRCDPISEHNRLYWYRQTLGQGPEFLTYFQNEAQLEKSRLLSDRFSAERPKGSFSTLEIQRTEQGDSAMYLCASSPSESGTGVTYEQYFGPGTRLTVT.